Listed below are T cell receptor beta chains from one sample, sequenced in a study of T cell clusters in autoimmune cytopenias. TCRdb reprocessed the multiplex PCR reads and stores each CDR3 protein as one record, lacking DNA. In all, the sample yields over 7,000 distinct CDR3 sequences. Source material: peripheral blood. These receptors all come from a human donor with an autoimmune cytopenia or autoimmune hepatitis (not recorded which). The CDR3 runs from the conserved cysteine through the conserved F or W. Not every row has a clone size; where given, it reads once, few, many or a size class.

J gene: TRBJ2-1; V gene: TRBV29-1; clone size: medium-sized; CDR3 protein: CSGQKGAGGAVSYNEQFF
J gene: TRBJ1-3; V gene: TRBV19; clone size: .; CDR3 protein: CASSQGQGVISGKTIYF
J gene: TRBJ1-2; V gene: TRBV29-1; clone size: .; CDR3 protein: CSVGGTGDGYTF
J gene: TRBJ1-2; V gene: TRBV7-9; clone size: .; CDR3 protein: CASSLWGGHYGYTF
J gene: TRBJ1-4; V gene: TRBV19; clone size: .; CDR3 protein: CASSMTGNKNNEKLFF
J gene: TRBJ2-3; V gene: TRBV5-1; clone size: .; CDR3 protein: CASRRTSGNTDTQYF
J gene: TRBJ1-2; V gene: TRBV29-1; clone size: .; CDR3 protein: CSGGAGGGGYTF
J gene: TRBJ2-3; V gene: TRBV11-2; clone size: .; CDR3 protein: CASTSLSGGLDTQYF
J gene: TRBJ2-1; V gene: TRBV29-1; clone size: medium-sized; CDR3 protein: CSVEMTYSNEQFF
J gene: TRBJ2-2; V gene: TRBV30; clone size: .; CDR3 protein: CAWSSGQGGTGELFF
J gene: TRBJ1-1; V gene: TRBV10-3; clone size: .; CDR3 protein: CAISEWGVTEAFF
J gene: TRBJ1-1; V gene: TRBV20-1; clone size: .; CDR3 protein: CSAPTDTEAFF
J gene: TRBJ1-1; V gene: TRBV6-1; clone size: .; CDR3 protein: CASNLRSNTEAFF
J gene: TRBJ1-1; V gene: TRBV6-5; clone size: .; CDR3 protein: CASSYLQGGSEAFF
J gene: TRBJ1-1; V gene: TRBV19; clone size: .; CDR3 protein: CASSIFRGLNTEAFF
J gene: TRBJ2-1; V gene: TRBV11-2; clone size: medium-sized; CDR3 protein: CASSPRLAGGRENEQFF
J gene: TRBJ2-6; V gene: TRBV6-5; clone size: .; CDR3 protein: CASSWGTGYSGANVLTF
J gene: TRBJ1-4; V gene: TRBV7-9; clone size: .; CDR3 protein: CASSSIQGRGEKLFF
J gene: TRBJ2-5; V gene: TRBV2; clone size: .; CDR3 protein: CASILDYGETQYF
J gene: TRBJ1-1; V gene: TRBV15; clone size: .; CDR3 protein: CATSSTSTTIGGAWTEAFF
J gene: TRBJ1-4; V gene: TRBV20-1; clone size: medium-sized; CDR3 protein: CSAKGTTNEKLFF
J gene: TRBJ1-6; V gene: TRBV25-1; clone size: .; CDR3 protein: CASSNAGDYNSPLHF
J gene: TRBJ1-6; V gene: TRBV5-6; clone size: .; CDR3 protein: CASSLGTGTEPLHF
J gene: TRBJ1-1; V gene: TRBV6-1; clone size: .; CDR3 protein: CASRDRGNTEAFF
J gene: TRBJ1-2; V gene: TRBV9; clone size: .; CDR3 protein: CASSAGTAYGYTF
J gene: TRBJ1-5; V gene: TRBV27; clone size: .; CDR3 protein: CASSPSDPSNQPQHF
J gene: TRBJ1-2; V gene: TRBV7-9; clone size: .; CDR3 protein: CASSWGTGTEGGKGYTF
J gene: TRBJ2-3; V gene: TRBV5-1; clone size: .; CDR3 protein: CASSRGQADTQYF
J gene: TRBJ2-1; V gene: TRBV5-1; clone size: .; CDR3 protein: CASTSTELAGGGNEQFF
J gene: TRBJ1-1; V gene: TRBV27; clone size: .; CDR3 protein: CASSSAGWNTEAFF
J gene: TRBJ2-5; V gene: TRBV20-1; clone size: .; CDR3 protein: CSARDLSSSKETQYF
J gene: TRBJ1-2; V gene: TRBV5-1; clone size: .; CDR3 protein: CASSPTGPNYGYTF
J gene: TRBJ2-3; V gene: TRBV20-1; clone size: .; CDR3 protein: CSAHTSGGASDTQYF
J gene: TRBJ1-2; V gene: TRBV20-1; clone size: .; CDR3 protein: CSASPGKGGYTF
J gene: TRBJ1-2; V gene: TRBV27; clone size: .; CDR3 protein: CASSLYGTGLSSGYTF
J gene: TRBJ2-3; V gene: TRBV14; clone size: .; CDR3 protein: CASSQGFASGPSTDTQYF
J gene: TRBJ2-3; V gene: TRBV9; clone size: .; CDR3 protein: CASSVGRGRGDTQYF
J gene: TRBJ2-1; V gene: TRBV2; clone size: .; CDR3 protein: CASSSTYLGNEQFF
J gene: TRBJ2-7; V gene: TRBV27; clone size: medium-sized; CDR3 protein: CASRPGTSGIYEQYF
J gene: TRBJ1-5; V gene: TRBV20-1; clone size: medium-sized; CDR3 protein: CSAEGGGQPQHF
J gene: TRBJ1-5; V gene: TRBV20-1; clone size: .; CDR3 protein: CSARGAEASNQPQHF
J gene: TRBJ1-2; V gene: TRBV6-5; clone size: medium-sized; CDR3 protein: CASSRGQGNYGYTF
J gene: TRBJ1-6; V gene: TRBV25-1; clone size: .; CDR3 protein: CASSDRQGYNSPLHF
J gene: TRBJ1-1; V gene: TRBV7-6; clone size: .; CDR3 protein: CASSLLGQGQPTEAFF